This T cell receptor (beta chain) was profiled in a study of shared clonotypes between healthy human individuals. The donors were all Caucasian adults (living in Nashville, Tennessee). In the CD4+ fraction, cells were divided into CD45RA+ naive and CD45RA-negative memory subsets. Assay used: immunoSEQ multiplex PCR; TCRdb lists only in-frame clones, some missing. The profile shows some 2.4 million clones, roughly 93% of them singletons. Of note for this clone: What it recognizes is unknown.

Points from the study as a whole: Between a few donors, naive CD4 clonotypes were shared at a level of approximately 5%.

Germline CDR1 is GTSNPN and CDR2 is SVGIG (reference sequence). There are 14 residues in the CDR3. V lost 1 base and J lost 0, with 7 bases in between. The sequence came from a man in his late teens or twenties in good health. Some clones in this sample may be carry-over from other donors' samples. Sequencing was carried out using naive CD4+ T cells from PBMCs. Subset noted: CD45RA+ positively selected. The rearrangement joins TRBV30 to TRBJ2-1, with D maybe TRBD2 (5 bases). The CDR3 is CAWSAGSSYNEQFF. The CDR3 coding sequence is TGTGCCTGGAGTGCGGGGAGCTCCTACAATGAGCAGTTCTTC. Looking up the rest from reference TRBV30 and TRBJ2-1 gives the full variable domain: SQTIHQWPATLVQPVGSPLSLECTVEGTSNPNLYWYRQAAGRGLQLLFYSVGIGQISSEVPQNLSASRPQDRQFILSSKKLLLSDSGFYLCAWSAGSSYNEQFFGPGTRLTVL.